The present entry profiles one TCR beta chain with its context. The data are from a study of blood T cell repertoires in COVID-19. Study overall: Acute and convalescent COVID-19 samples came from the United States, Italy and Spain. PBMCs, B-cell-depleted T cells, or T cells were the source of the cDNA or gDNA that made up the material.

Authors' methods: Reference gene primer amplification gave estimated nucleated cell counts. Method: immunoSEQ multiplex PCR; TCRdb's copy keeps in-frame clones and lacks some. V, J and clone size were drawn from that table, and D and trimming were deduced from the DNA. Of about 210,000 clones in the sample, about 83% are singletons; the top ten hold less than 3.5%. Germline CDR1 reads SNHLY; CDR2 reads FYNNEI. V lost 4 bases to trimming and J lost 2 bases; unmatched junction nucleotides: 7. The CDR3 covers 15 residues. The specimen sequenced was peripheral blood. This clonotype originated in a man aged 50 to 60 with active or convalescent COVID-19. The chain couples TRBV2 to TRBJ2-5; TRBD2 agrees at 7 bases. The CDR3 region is CASSGARGWQETQYF. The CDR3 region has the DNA TGTGCCAGCAGTGGGGCGCGGGGGTGGCAAGAGACCCAGTACTTC.